The 30 T cell receptor beta chains below come from one sample, sequenced in a study of blood T cell repertoires in COVID-19. The method was immunoSEQ multiplex PCR; TCRdb's version includes in-frame clones alone and lacks a portion of them. This sample has fewer than 650,000 clones, with around 90% found just once. The sequencing sample was made of peripheral blood. These receptors were taken from a woman in her 50s with COVID-19, enrolled during active disease.

V and J are TRBV15 and TRBJ1-5; D gene ambiguous. Trimming removed 0 bases at V and 5 bases at J, with 5 bases between. From germline, CDR1 is LNHNV and CDR2 YYDKDF (reference sequence). CDR3 length: 13 amino acids. The CDR3 loop reads CATSRDGYQPQHF. CDR3 DNA sequence: TGTGCCACCAGCAGAGATGGCTATCAGCCCCAGCATTTT.

V and J are TRBV6-1 and TRBJ1-5, with TRBD1 identical over 8 bases. Germline trimming cut 4 bases from V and 7 bases from J; bases unmatched to any gene: 15. The CDR3 length is 17 residues. Looked up from germline, CDR1 is MNHNS and CDR2 is SASEGT. CDR3 region: CASSGAGRTGFAQPQHF. In nucleotides, the CDR3 is TGTGCCAGCAGTGGGGCCGGGAGGACAGGGTTCGCGCAGCCCCAGCATTTT.

The chain couples TRBV6-5 to TRBJ1-1; D unresolved. Trimming stripped 0 bases from V and 3 bases from J, with 8 bases between. The CDR3 is 14 residues long. The V gene's germline CDR1 is MNHEY and CDR2 SVGAGI. CDR3 loop: CASSYSAADTEAFF. The CDR3 nucleotides are TGTGCCAGCAGTTACTCGGCCGCTGACACTGAAGCTTTCTTT.

The chain joins TRBV24-1 to TRBJ2-3; D is unclear. CDR3 length: 15 amino acids. Per germline, CDR1 KGHDR and CDR2 SFDVKD. V lost 3 bases and J lost 0, with 9 bases in between. For the CDR3, the DNA is TGTGCCACCAGTGATCCCCTTCGTAGCACAGATACGCAGTATTTT. Translation gives CATSDPLRSTDTQYF.

The J gene is TRBJ2-7, the V gene TRBV7-2; maybe TRBD1 (7 bases). V was trimmed by 4 bases and J by 9 bases, leaving 22 bases between them. Per germline, CDR1 SGHTA and CDR2 FQGNSA. This CDR3 spans 15 amino acids. The CDR3 DNA follows: TGTGCCAGCAGCTGGGGGGCCCAGACAGGGAGAGCGCAGTACTTC. Its protein product is CASSWGAQTGRAQYF.

The rearrangement links TRBV11-2 to TRBJ1-3; D uncertain. Per the germline V gene, CDR1 is SGHAT and CDR2 is FQNNGV. This CDR3 region has 15 residues. The germline V and J ends were trimmed by 0 bases and 2 bases, with 8 bases remaining between them. CDR3 coding DNA: TGTGCCAGCAGCTTAGAGCCGGGAACTGGAAACACCATATATTTT. Protein: CASSLEPGTGNTIYF. Complete variable domain (other parts from reference TRBV11-2 and TRBJ1-3): EAGVAQSPRYKIIEKRQSVAFWCNPISGHATLYWYQQILGQGPKLLIQFQNNGVVDDSQLPKDRFSAERLKGVDSTLKIQPAKLEDSAVYLCASSLEPGTGNTIYFGEGSWLTVV.

The chain joins TRBV18 to TRBJ2-3; tentative D call: TRBD2 (6 bases). The CDR3 contains 15 residues. Germline V CDR1 and CDR2: KGHSH, LQKENI. Deletions cut 2 bases from V and 1 base from J, with 10 bases between. The CDR3 coding sequence is TGTGCCAGCTCACCAGCCGGGACTGGCACAGATACGCAGTATTTT. Translating gives CASSPAGTGTDTQYF.

V and J are TRBV5-4 and TRBJ1-4, with a weak D call TRBD1 (5 bases). Germline V CDR1 and CDR2: SGHNT, YYREEE (reference sequence). Trimming took off 4 bases at V and 3 bases at J, with 10 bases between the two ends. This CDR3 is 14 amino acids long. CDR3: CASSLGGANEKLFF. In DNA, the CDR3 is TGTGCCAGCAGCCTTGGGGGGGCTAATGAAAAACTGTTTTTT.

V usage is TRBV5-6 and J usage is TRBJ2-7; 8 bases are shared with TRBD2. Germline CDR1 and CDR2: SGHDT and YYEEEE. The CDR3 runs 14 residues. The J segment lost 7 bases and the V segment lost 6 bases, leaving 12 bases of the junction unmatched. CDR3 in DNA: TGTGCCAGCACGGGACTAGGGAGGTCCGGAGAGCAGTACTTC. Residues: CASTGLGRSGEQYF.

The rearrangement joins TRBV27 to TRBJ2-1; 8 bases are shared with TRBD1. The CDR3 sequence is 14 residues long. In germline, CDR1 is MNHEY, CDR2 SMNVEV (reference sequence). Germline trimming cut 8 bases from V and 3 bases from J; bases unmatched to any gene: 6. CDR3 coding DNA: TGTGCCAGCTTTTCAGGGGGCGACTACAATGAGCAGTTCTTC. Amino acids: CASFSGGDYNEQFF.

The chain is built from TRBV6-1 and TRBJ2-5; 11 positions match TRBD2. Germline values: CDR1 MNHNS, CDR2 SASEGT. With V trimmed by 2 bases and J by 2 bases, 7 bases remained unmatched. The CDR3 is made up of 17 amino acids. CDR3 region: CASSEPWVAGGQETQYF. Here the CDR3 DNA reads TGTGCCAGCAGTGAACCGTGGGTAGCGGGGGGGCAAGAGACCCAGTACTTC.

V is TRBV29-1 and J is TRBJ1-1, with D possibly TRBD1 on 5 matching bases. The CDR3 has 13 amino acids. V was trimmed by 6 bases and J by 2 bases, leaving 13 bases between them. Looked up from germline, CDR1 is SQVTM and CDR2 is ANQGSEA. CDR3 residues: CSVPGLGNTEAFF. CDR3 bases: TGCAGCGTACCAGGGTTGGGCAACACTGAAGCTTTCTTT.

The V call is TRBV18, the J call TRBJ1-3; D remains unclear. Germline-derived CDR1 and CDR2 are KGHSH and LQKENI. The CDR3 is made up of 15 amino acids. V lost 4 bases and J lost 0, with 10 bases in between. CDR3 in DNA: TGTGCCAGCTCACATGCCAGAAGCTCTGGAAACACCATATATTTT. It is translated as CASSHARSSGNTIYF.

This sequence joins TRBV5-6 and TRBJ2-3; D may be TRBD1 (7 bases). CDR3 size: 16 residues. Germline-derived CDR1 and CDR2 are SGHDT and YYEEEE. V lost 4 bases and J 1 base, leaving 16 bases between the germline ends. CDR3 DNA: TGTGCCAGCAGCCAAACGACAGGGAGGCGCACAGATACGCAGTATTTT. Protein product: CASSQTTGRRTDTQYF.

This clone was observed once. The J gene is TRBJ1-4, the V gene TRBV3-1 (or the pseudogene TRBV3-2); the D gene is possibly TRBD1 (6 bases). V lost 0 bases and J lost 8, with 13 bases in between. From germline, CDR1 is LGHDT and CDR2 YNNKEL (reference sequence). The CDR3 extends over 15 amino acids. CDR3 loop: CASSQEWGHEEKLFF. The CDR3 DNA reads as TGTGCCAGCAGCCAAGAGTGGGGGCACGAGGAAAAACTGTTTTTT.

The rearrangement uses TRBV6-2 or TRBV6-3 and TRBJ2-6; 7 nucleotides line up with TRBD1. Trimming cost V 6 bases and J 4 bases; bases outside gene matches: 6. CDR1 and CDR2 from the germline V gene are MNHEY and SVGEGT. The CDR3 spans 15 residues. Here the CDR3 reads CASSPQGYGANVLTF. CDR3 nucleotide sequence: TGTGCCAGCAGCCCACAGGGGTACGGGGCCAACGTCCTGACTTTC.

The chain has TRBV30 and TRBJ1-2; tentative D call: TRBD1 (5 bases). This CDR3 spans 11 amino acids. V dropped 5 bases and J dropped 5 bases, with 9 bases sitting between them. Per germline, CDR1 GTSNPN and CDR2 SVGIG (reference sequence). The CDR3 loop is CAWATGYGYTF. The CDR3 nucleotides read TGTGCCTGGGCCACAGGATATGGCTACACCTTC.

The chain joins TRBV4-1 to TRBJ1-4, with a weak D call TRBD1 (5 bases). V gave up 4 bases and J gave up 14 bases, with 17 bases separating them. The CDR3 loop spans 13 amino acids. Germline CDR1 MGHRA, CDR2 YSYEKL. This chain's CDR3 is CASSLGTVGGLFF. The CDR3 nucleotides are TGCGCCAGCAGCCTCGGGACCGTTGGGGGGCTGTTTTTT.

CDR3 amino acids: CASSLDEGGTGGEDTQYF. CDR3 nucleotide sequence: TGCGCCAGCAGCTTGGATGAAGGGGGGACAGGGGGCGAAGATACGCAGTATTTT. The chain employs TRBV5-1 and TRBJ2-3; 12 positions match TRBD1. The CDR3 runs to 18 residues. Germline lookup yields CDR1 SGHRS and CDR2 YFSETQ. V lost 0 bases and J lost 5; bases outside the gene matches: 10.

The chain carries TRBV25-1 and TRBJ2-3, with TRBD1 matching over 11 bases. This CDR3 has 14 residues. The V and J ends lost 7 bases and 7 bases, in that order; junction bases with no gene match: 7. Germline-derived CDR1 and CDR2 are MGHDK and SYGVNS. CDR3 nucleotides: TGTGCCAGCACCCGGACAGGGGGCGGGTATACGCAGTATTTT. Its translation is CASTRTGGGYTQYF.

V usage is TRBV28 and J usage is TRBJ2-3; 10 bases agree with TRBD1. After removal of 8 bases from V and 7 bases from J, the junction contained 15 bases not matched to a gene. The CDR3 length is 16 residues. The germline V gene has CDR1 MDHEN and CDR2 SYDVKM. CDR3: CASEFLGDRGPNTQYF. CDR3 nucleotides: TGTGCCAGCGAGTTTCTGGGAGACAGGGGGCCAAATACGCAGTATTTT.

The chain combines TRBV19 with TRBJ2-7, with TRBD1 matching 9 bases. CDR3 length equals 16 residues. The V gene's germline CDR1 is LNHDA and CDR2 SQIVND (reference sequence). V trimming: 3 bases; J trimming: 4 bases; junction bases outside the gene matches: 10. The CDR3 region has the DNA TGTGCCAGTAGTATTTCCCACGGGACAGGGTTTTACGAGCAGTACTTC. It yields the protein CASSISHGTGFYEQYF.

This clone occurred once. This chain connects TRBV30 to TRBJ1-2, with a tentative D call TRBD1 (5 bases). Between the trimmed V and J ends, which lost 0 bases and 4 bases, there was a span of 9 bases. The CDR3 is 13 residues long. Germline V CDR1 and CDR2: GTSNPN, SVGIG (reference sequence). CDR3 sequence: CAWSVLQGYGYTF. CDR3 DNA sequence: TGTGCCTGGAGTGTGTTGCAGGGCTATGGCTACACCTTC.

This clone appeared a single time. The chain has TRBV5-5 and TRBJ1-4; 10 positions match TRBD1. The CDR3 consists of 14 residues. Per the germline V gene, CDR1 is SGHKS and CDR2 is YYEKEE (reference sequence). V lost 3 bases to trimming and J lost 10 bases; unmatched junction nucleotides: 6. The CDR3, as DNA: TGTGCCAGCAGCTGGACAGGGGGGGATCGAAAACTGTTTTTT. This codes for CASSWTGGDRKLFF.

J is TRBJ1-4 and V is TRBV2, with D uncertain. Trimming took off 3 bases at V and 4 bases at J, with 6 bases between the two ends. Germline V CDR1 and CDR2: SNHLY, FYNNEI. The CDR3 consists of 13 residues. The CDR3 is CASSENFNEKLFF. The DNA of the CDR3 is TGTGCCAGCAGTGAGAACTTTAATGAAAAACTGTTTTTT.

The chain carries TRBV6-6 and TRBJ2-1; 9 bases agree with TRBD1. The CDR3 covers 18 residues. The V segment lost 5 bases and the J segment 2 bases; nucleotides outside the gene matches: 13. Germline values: CDR1 MNHNY, CDR2 SVGAGI (reference sequence). The chain's CDR3 is CASSPDGTGLFAYNEQFF. The CDR3 DNA reads TGTGCCAGCAGTCCGGACGGGACAGGGCTTTTTGCCTACAATGAGCAGTTCTTC.

The V call is TRBV19, the J call TRBJ1-2; D call uncertain. The V gene's germline CDR1 is LNHDA and CDR2 SQIVND (reference sequence). Trimming stripped 5 bases from V and 5 bases from J, with 21 bases between. The CDR3 runs 16 residues. The CDR3, as DNA: TGTGCCAGTAGTTTTAGCGGGCAGCGAGTCGGATATGGCTACACCTTC. Translated: CASSFSGQRVGYGYTF.

V usage is TRBV24-1 and J usage is TRBJ2-7, with a weak D call TRBD1 (6 bases). V was shortened by 2 bases and J by 2 bases, with 12 bases between the two germline ends. The CDR3 consists of 15 residues. The germline V gene has CDR1 KGHDR and CDR2 SFDVKD. Written as DNA, the CDR3 is TGTGCCACCAGTGATTCAACAGGGTTCGCCTACGAGCAGTACTTC. Amino acids: CATSDSTGFAYEQYF.

This sequence joins TRBV19 and TRBJ2-1, with TRBD1 identical over 7 bases. V lost 6 bases, J lost 4 bases, and 6 bases stayed unmatched. CDR1 is LNHDA and CDR2 is SQIVND in the germline V gene (reference sequence). CDR3 size: 14 residues. This CDR3 is CASRNRGRYNEQFF. DNA for the CDR3: TGTGCCAGTAGGAACAGGGGAAGATACAATGAGCAGTTCTTC.

The chain joins TRBV3-1 (or the pseudogene TRBV3-2) to TRBJ2-7, with a weak D call TRBD2 (6 bases). CDR3 length equals 14 residues. The V end was cut by 0 bases, the J end by 6 bases, with 12 bases between. Germline V lookup: CDR1 LGHDT, CDR2 YNNKEL (reference sequence). In DNA form, the CDR3 reads TGTGCCAGCAGCCAAGATTTGGGGGGTTCCGAGCAGTACTTC. It is translated as CASSQDLGGSEQYF.